This entry concerns a single TCR beta chain. The antigen remains unidentified. CDR1 LGHNA and CDR2 YSLEER come from the germline V gene. The CDR3 contains 14 residues. Trimming pared 0 bases from V and 2 bases from J, leaving 8 bases between. This record comes from a study of shared clonotypes between healthy human individuals. Broader study findings: Sample collection involved blood only; tissue repertoires are likely different.

Some clones are missing from TCRdb's copy, which holds only in-frame ones; the method was immunoSEQ multiplex PCR. The table lists more than 150,000 clones, about 68% of them singletons, with 10% in the top ten. The chain uses TRBV4-3 and TRBJ2-7, with D unclear. Material: memory CD4+ T cells sorted from blood. Subset in this sample: CD45RA-negative fraction. The source of this sequence is a man aged 30 to 45 in good health. Written as DNA, the CDR3 is TGCGCCAGCAGCCAAGATCCAACAGCCTACGAGCAGTACTTC. The encoded protein is CASSQDPTAYEQYF.